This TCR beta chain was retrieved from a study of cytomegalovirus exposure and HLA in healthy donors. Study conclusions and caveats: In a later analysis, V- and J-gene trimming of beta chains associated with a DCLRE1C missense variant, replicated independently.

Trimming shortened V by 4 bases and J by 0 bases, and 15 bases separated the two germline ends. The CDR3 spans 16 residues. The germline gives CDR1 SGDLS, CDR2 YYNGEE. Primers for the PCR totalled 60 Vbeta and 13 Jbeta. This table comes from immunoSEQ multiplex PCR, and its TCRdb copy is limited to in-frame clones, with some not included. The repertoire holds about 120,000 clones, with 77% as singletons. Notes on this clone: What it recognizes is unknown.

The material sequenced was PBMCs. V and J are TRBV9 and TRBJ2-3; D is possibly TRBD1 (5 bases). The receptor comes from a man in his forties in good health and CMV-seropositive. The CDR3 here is CASSPLGRQSTDTQYF. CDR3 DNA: TGTGCCAGCAGCCCCCTTGGGCGACAGAGCACAGATACGCAGTATTTT.